The 14 T cell receptor beta chains below were found in one sample sequenced in a study of shared clonotypes between healthy human individuals. Clones were sequenced by immunoSEQ multiplex PCR, and TCRdb holds only the in-frame ones, with some missing. The sample includes roughly 2,000,000 clones, just under 95% of them seen just once. In the naive CD8 group, cells lacked CD45RO and were positively selected for CCR7, so terminally differentiated effector memory CD45RA+ cells were left out. The sample was naive CD8+ T cells from PBMCs. These receptors originate from a young man in good health. Some clones in this sample may be carry-over from other donors' samples.

The gene calls are TRBV4-1 and TRBJ1-4, with D hard to call. Trimming took off 0 bases at V and 6 bases at J, with 8 bases between the two ends. Germline V CDR1 and CDR2: MGHRA, YSYEKL. The CDR3 consists of 14 residues. The CDR3 sequence: CASSQEDLDEKLFF. The DNA of the CDR3 is TGCGCCAGCAGCCAAGAAGACTTGGATGAAAAACTGTTTTTT.

The chain has TRBV7-2 and TRBJ2-7; D possibly corresponds to TRBD2 (7 bases). This CDR3 region has 17 residues. V gave up 1 base and J gave up 4 bases, with 20 bases separating them. The germline V gene has CDR1 SGHTA and CDR2 FQGNSA. The CDR3 DNA is TGTGCCAGCAGCTTAGACCCTCACAGGGAGGGACCTTACGAGCAGTACTTC. Amino acids: CASSLDPHREGPYEQYF.

The chain recombines TRBV19 with TRBJ1-1; 9 positions match TRBD1. This CDR3 is 16 amino acids long. The V gene end was trimmed by 2 bases and the J gene end by 8 bases; junction bases not matched to a gene: 12. CDR1 is LNHDA, CDR2 SQIVND, per germline (reference sequence). The CDR3 nucleotides read TGTGCCAGTAGTATACACGAAAGTTCCGGGACAGGGGAAGCTTTCTTT. This gives the protein CASSIHESSGTGEAFF.

This clone appeared once. The rearrangement uses TRBV28 and TRBJ2-1; a possible D gene is TRBD2 (5 bases). Germline V lookup: CDR1 MDHEN, CDR2 SYDVKM. The CDR3 length is 16 residues. The V gene lost 6 bases and the J gene lost 2 bases, with 17 bases spanning the gap. CDR3 DNA: TGTGCCAGCAGAAGTTCCGTTCTGAGGGCCTACAATGAGCAGTTCTTC. Translation: CASRSSVLRAYNEQFF.

Regarding this clone: This sample also contains other DNA sequences that code for the same CDR3. The rearrangement links TRBV7-9 to TRBJ2-7; possibly TRBD2 for D (6 bases). The CDR3 runs 15 residues. Germline CDR1 is SEHNR and CDR2 is FQNEAQ (reference sequence). V was clipped by 1 base and J by 0 bases, with 10 bases between them. The CDR3 loop is CASSLVREPSYEQYF. CDR3 nucleotides: TGTGCCAGCAGCTTAGTACGGGAGCCCTCCTACGAGCAGTACTTC.

The genes are TRBV5-1 and TRBJ2-1; TRBD2 aligns across 13 bases. Losses at the gene ends were 4 bases for V and 7 bases for J; bases not matched to a gene: 8. CDR1 is SGHRS, CDR2 YFSETQ, per germline. This CDR3 spans 16 amino acids. The CDR3 loop reads CASSPPGLAGRNEQFF. CDR3 nucleotides: TGCGCCAGCAGCCCCCCGGGACTAGCGGGAAGGAATGAGCAGTTCTTC.

This chain connects TRBV27 to TRBJ2-7, with TRBD2 matching over 10 bases. CDR3 size: 16 residues. V was pared by 5 bases and J by 5 bases, with 12 bases of the junction left unmatched. CDR1 MNHEY and CDR2 SMNVEV come from the germline V gene (reference sequence). The CDR3 spells CASSAPSGRLFDEQYF. The CDR3 DNA follows: TGTGCCAGCAGTGCCCCTAGCGGGAGACTCTTTGACGAGCAGTACTTC.

The chain is built from TRBV27 and TRBJ2-3; D is unclear. V lost 5 bases and J lost 10, with 16 bases in between. There are 13 residues in the CDR3. Germline V gene lookup returns CDR1 MNHEY and CDR2 SMNVEV (reference sequence). CDR3 bases: TGTGCCAGCAGTCCAATCTGGCGCGATTCGCAGTATTTT. Translating gives CASSPIWRDSQYF.

The chain is built from TRBV2 and TRBJ2-7; 7 nucleotides line up with TRBD2. CDR1 SNHLY and CDR2 FYNNEI come from the germline V gene. This CDR3 contains 13 residues. Trimming cost V 3 bases and J 4 bases; bases outside gene matches: 3. The CDR3 DNA reads TGTGCCAGCAGTGATCTCGGGGGGTACGAGCAGTACTTC. Its translation is CASSDLGGYEQYF.

This clone came up once. V and J are TRBV7-9 and TRBJ2-5; weak D call: TRBD2 (6 bases). CDR1 is SEHNR and CDR2 is FQNEAQ in the germline V gene (reference sequence). The V end lost 5 bases, the J end lost 2 bases, and 15 bases lay between the germline ends. This CDR3 contains 15 residues. CDR3 coding DNA: TGTGCCAGCAGCCCCTCGCTGGGGAGGCAAGAGACCCAGTACTTC. Encoded protein: CASSPSLGRQETQYF.

This clone was seen only once. The rearrangement links TRBV4-2 to TRBJ2-7; TRBD2 matches 11 bases. After removal of 4 bases from V and 6 bases from J, the junction contained 8 bases not matched to a gene. Germline CDR1 is LGHNA and CDR2 is YNFKEQ. This CDR3 contains 15 residues. For the CDR3, the DNA is TGTGCCAGCAGCCTCACCAGACTAGCGGGACTCGAGCAGTACTTC. This translates into CASSLTRLAGLEQYF.

V is TRBV7-9 and J is TRBJ1-1; perhaps TRBD1 as D (5 bases). Germline V gives CDR1 SEHNR, CDR2 FQNEAQ (reference sequence). Trimming removed 3 bases at V and 0 bases at J, with 11 bases between. The CDR3 is 15 residues long. CDR3 bases: TGTGCCAGCAGCTTCAGGGAGGGGATGAACACTGAAGCTTTCTTT. It yields the protein CASSFREGMNTEAFF.

V and J are TRBV27 and TRBJ2-3; D gene ambiguous. This CDR3 has 12 amino acids. Germline CDR1 reads MNHEY; CDR2 reads SMNVEV (reference sequence). V was clipped by 5 bases and J by 10 bases, with 13 bases between them. The CDR3 DNA sequence: TGTGCCAGCAGTCCCGTCCCGGCCCCGCAGTATTTT. It encodes CASSPVPAPQYF.

The rearrangement joins TRBV27 to TRBJ2-1; 7 nucleotides match TRBD2. V lost 5 bases to trimming and J lost 2 bases; unmatched junction nucleotides: 6. Germline CDR1 reads MNHEY; CDR2 reads SMNVEV (reference sequence). This CDR3 is built from 15 residues. CDR3 amino acids: CASSTLADPYNEQFF. CDR3 DNA sequence: TGTGCCAGCAGTACCCTAGCGGACCCCTACAATGAGCAGTTCTTC.